This T cell receptor (beta chain) was retrieved from a study of control samples from healthy donors and cancer patients. Generated by immunoSEQ multiplex PCR, the TCRdb table keeps only in-frame clones and is missing some. The sample lists about 140,000 clones; 91% were seen once. Germline V gene data show CDR1 as MGHRA and CDR2 as YSYEKL. Trimming took 0 bases from V and 7 from J; bases not matched to a gene: 17. The CDR3 runs to 18 residues. The V and J genes are TRBV4-1 and TRBJ2-5, with 7 positions matching TRBD2. This TCR was recovered from a man between 18 and 35 years old in good health. Sequenced sample: blood. The CDR3 DNA reads TGCGCCAGCAGCCAAGAGCAGACTAGCTTGATAAGAGTAGGGACCCAGTACTTC. Translated, it gives CASSQEQTSLIRVGTQYF.